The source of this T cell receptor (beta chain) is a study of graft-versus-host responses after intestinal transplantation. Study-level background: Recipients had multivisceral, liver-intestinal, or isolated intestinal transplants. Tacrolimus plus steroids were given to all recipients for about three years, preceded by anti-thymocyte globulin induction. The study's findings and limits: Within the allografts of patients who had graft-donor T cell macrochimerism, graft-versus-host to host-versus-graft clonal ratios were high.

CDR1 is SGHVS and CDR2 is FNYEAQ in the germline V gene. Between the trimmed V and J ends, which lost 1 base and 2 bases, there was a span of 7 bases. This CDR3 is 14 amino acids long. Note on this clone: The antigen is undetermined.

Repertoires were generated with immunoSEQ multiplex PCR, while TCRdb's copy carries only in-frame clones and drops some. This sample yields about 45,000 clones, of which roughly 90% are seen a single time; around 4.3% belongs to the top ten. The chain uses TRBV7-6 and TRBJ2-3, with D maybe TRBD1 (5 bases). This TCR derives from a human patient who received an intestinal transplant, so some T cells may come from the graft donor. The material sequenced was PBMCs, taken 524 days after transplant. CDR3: CASSLGQTTDTQYF. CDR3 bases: TGTGCCAGCAGCTTAGGACAGACCACAGATACGCAGTATTTT. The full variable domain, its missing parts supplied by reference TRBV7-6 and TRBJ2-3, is GAGVSQSPRYKVTKRGQDVALRCDPISGHVSLYWYRQALGQGPEFLTYFNYEAQQDKSGLPNDRFSAERPEGSISTLTIQRTEQRDSAMYRCASSLGQTTDTQYFGPGTRLTVL.